The 24 T cell receptor beta chains reported below all come from one sample, sequenced in a study of blood T cells in healthy people across ages. A sample-barcoded 5' primer and a J-beta primer mix were used in a second PCR of about 7 to 11 cycles. TCRdb used MiXCR to reprocess the 5' RACE reads, holding one entry per CDR3 protein. The sample has about 1.1 million distinct CDR3 sequences, under 40% seen once; the top ten hold about an eighth. Sequenced: blood. The receptors shown here come from a young man in good health.

This clonotype was observed at least ten times. The J gene is TRBJ1-5, the V gene TRBV20-1; no definite D call. Trimming took 4 bases from V and 2 from J, leaving 9 bases between them. Looked up from germline, CDR1 is DFQATT and CDR2 is SNEGSKA (reference sequence). The CDR3 contains 13 residues. The CDR3 region has the DNA TGCAGTGCTACAGGACGGGGCAATCAGCCCCAGCATTTT. It codes for CSATGRGNQPQHF.

V usage is TRBV19 and J usage is TRBJ2-3, with TRBD2 identical over 8 bases. The V segment lost 4 bases and the J segment 0 bases; nucleotides outside the gene matches: 6. The CDR3 is 16 amino acids. CDR1 and CDR2 (germline): LNHDA, SQIVND (reference sequence). CDR3 nucleotide sequence: TGTGCCAGTAGTACTCAAGCGGGGGCGAGCACAGATACGCAGTATTTT. Translating it yields CASSTQAGASTDTQYF.

The chain is built from TRBV4-2 and TRBJ2-3, with 8 bases lining up with TRBD2. V gave up 4 bases and J gave up 2 bases; unmatched junction bases: 5. Germline V CDR1 and CDR2: LGHNA, YNFKEQ. CDR3 length: 15 residues. The CDR3 loop reads CASSPRGGPTDTQYF. CDR3 in DNA: TGTGCCAGCAGCCCCCGGGGGGGCCCCACAGATACGCAGTATTTT.

This clonotype occurred a few times. V and J are TRBV12-3 or TRBV12-4 and TRBJ2-1, with 8 bases matching TRBD2. Trimming cost V 5 bases and J 4 bases; bases outside gene matches: 13. The CDR3 extends over 17 amino acids. The CDR3 DNA reads as TGTGCCAGCAGTACCAGGACTAGCTTGTTTTCTTACAATGAGCAGTTCTTC. Residues: CASSTRTSLFSYNEQFF.

The chain couples TRBV15 to TRBJ2-1; no clear D gene. Germline V gives CDR1 LNHNV, CDR2 YYDKDF (reference sequence). With 0 bases removed from V and 9 bases from J, the gap between germline ends came to 15 bases. The CDR3 is 15 amino acids. CDR3 residues: CATSRDRGPSGEQFF. The CDR3 DNA is TGTGCCACCAGCAGAGATCGAGGCCCCTCGGGTGAGCAGTTCTTC. Supplemented by reference TRBV15 and TRBJ2-1, the full variable domain reads DAMVIQNPRYQVTQFGKPVTLSCSQTLNHNVMYWYQQKSSQAPKLLFHYYDKDFNNEADTPDNFQSRRPNTSFCFLDIRSPGLGDTAMYLCATSRDRGPSGEQFFGPGTRLTVL.

The gene calls are TRBV6-2 or TRBV6-3 and TRBJ2-7, with TRBD1 as a possible D gene (7 bases). The germline V gene encodes CDR1 MNHEY and CDR2 SVGEGT. The ends were cut back, 0 bases at V and 4 bases at J, with 19 bases in the middle. The CDR3 loop spans 17 amino acids. The CDR3 loop is CASSYSPETGRHYEQYF. CDR3 bases: TGTGCCAGCAGTTACTCCCCAGAGACAGGGAGGCATTACGAGCAGTACTTC.

As to this clonotype: Since no conserved phenylalanine or tryptophan closes the CDR3, a read error is the likely cause. The V gene is TRBV20-1, the J gene TRBJ2-7, with 7 bases fitting TRBD1. Losses at the gene ends were 6 bases for V and 7 bases for J; bases not matched to a gene: 24. Germline V gene lookup returns CDR1 DFQATT and CDR2 SNEGSKA (reference sequence). This CDR3 has 17 amino acids. CDR3 DNA: TGCAGTGCGACTCGACAGGGAACCCTTAATTGGTACAATGAGCAGTACTAC. Its protein is CSATRQGTLNWYNEQYY.

V is TRBV15 and J is TRBJ1-5, with a weak D call TRBD1 (5 bases). V was clipped by 0 bases and J by 8 bases, with 20 bases between them. The CDR3 sequence is 17 residues long. Germline CDR1 is LNHNV and CDR2 is YYDKDF (reference sequence). CDR3 amino acids: CATSRDRGAFGGEPQHF. CDR3 nucleotides: TGTGCCACCAGCAGAGATCGTGGGGCTTTCGGAGGGGAGCCCCAGCATTTT.

The chain uses TRBV9 and TRBJ2-3; tentatively, D is TRBD1 or TRBD2 (5 bases each). CDR1 and CDR2 from the germline V gene are SGDLS and YYNGEE. This CDR3 has 16 amino acids. With 2 bases removed from V and 2 bases from J, the gap between germline ends came to 15 bases. CDR3 DNA: TGTGCCAGCAGCGTCCGGGACGGCCTCTTCACAGATACGCAGTATTTT. Its protein product is CASSVRDGLFTDTQYF.

This clonotype was seen only once. A read error may produce the germline difference seen at one junction end. The chain has TRBV2 and TRBJ1-2, with 10 bases matching TRBD1. CDR1 is SNHLY, CDR2 FYNNEI, per germline. CDR3 size: 14 residues. The CDR3 here is CASTVGQGDYGCTF. The CDR3 DNA reads TGTGCCAGCACCGTCGGACAGGGGGACTATGGCTGCACCTTC.

In the case of this clonotype: Given a much more abundant clone one base away, this may be a read error. V gene TRBV5-1 combines with J gene TRBJ2-1, with 16 bases matching TRBD2. The CDR3 loop spans 19 amino acids. Trimming removed 4 bases from V and 6 bases from J; junction bases left unmatched: 13. The germline CDR1 and CDR2 sequences are SGHRS and YFSETQ. The CDR3 loop is CASSASPGLAGGPRNEQFF. CDR3 nucleotides: TGCGCCAGCAGCGCAAGTCCGGGACTAGCGGGGGGGCCGCGCAATGAGCAGTTCTTC.

This clonotype was seen more than once but under ten times. The chain employs TRBV12-3 or TRBV12-4 and TRBJ1-6; possibly TRBD1 for D (5 bases). V was shortened by 4 bases and J by 8 bases, with 15 bases between the two germline ends. CDR3 length: 15 residues. The CDR3 loop is CASSSGLLRDSPLHF. The DNA of the CDR3 is TGTGCCAGCAGTTCGGGACTCCTAAGGGATTCACCCCTCCACTTT.

This sequence joins TRBV13 and TRBJ2-1, with TRBD2 as a possible D gene (8 bases). The CDR3 covers 16 residues. Germline CDR1 is PRHDT and CDR2 is FYEKMQ (reference sequence). The V gene lost 2 bases and the J gene lost 4 bases, with 15 bases spanning the gap. CDR3 DNA: TGTGCCAGCAGCTTACGGGAGGGGGCCCAATACAATGAGCAGTTCTTC. This sequence encodes CASSLREGAQYNEQFF.

The rearrangement links TRBV25-1 to TRBJ2-4; no reliable D call. TRBJ2-7 explains the end of the DNA better; the J call may be wrong. There are 14 residues in the CDR3. Germline V lookup: CDR1 MGHDK, CDR2 SYGVNS. The CDR3 DNA reads as TGTGCCAGCAGTGCCCCCCGACCTCCCAACGAGCAGTACTTC. Encoded protein: CASSAPRPPNEQYF.

With respect to this clonotype: This may arise from a read error, as a much more abundant clone is one base away. The J gene is TRBJ2-7, the V gene TRBV12-3 or TRBV12-4; 8 bases map to TRBD1. The J segment lost 4 bases and the V segment lost 2 bases, leaving 4 bases of the junction unmatched. CDR3 length equals 14 residues. CDR3 residues: CASSLQGAMYEQYF. CDR3 DNA: TGTGCCAGCAGTTTACAGGGGGCGATGTACGAGCAGTACTTC.

This clonotype was seen repeatedly, ten times or more. One junction end does not reproduce the germline sequence, and a read error may be involved. The CDR3 bases are TGCGCCAGCAGTGAGACGGGGGCCAACGTCCTGACTTTC. Translated, it gives CASSETGANVLTF. The genes are TRBV3-1 and TRBJ2-6, with D unresolved. CDR1 and CDR2 (germline): LGHDT, YNNKEL (reference sequence). The CDR3 runs to 13 residues.

The chain joins TRBV9 to TRBJ2-5; D call uncertain. V lost 2 bases and J lost 3, with 11 bases in between. CDR1 is SGDLS and CDR2 is YYNGEE in the germline V gene. This CDR3 comprises 14 residues. The CDR3 sequence is CASSVTSSEETQYF. The CDR3 DNA reads as TGTGCCAGCAGCGTGACGAGCTCTGAAGAGACCCAGTACTTC.

The rearrangement uses TRBV20-1 and TRBJ1-4, with 8 positions matching TRBD1. Germline V gene data show CDR1 as DFQATT and CDR2 as SNEGSKA (reference sequence). Trimming took 6 bases from V and 1 from J; bases not matched to a gene: 4. This CDR3 has 14 amino acids. DNA for the CDR3: TGCAGTGCCAATGACAGGGGAACTAATGAAAAACTGTTTTTT. It codes for CSANDRGTNEKLFF.

This clonotype was seen only a few times. The V gene is TRBV9, the J gene TRBJ1-1, with D perhaps TRBD1 (6 bases). With 0 bases removed from V and 0 bases from J, the gap between germline ends came to 18 bases. This CDR3 has 18 amino acids. Germline V gene lookup returns CDR1 SGDLS and CDR2 YYNGEE. The CDR3 loop is CASSVVPRGKHLNTEAFF. DNA of the CDR3: TGTGCCAGCAGCGTAGTCCCGAGGGGGAAGCACTTGAACACTGAAGCTTTCTTT. The whole variable domain, remainder taken from reference TRBV9 and TRBJ1-1, is DSGVTQTPKHLITATGQRVTLRCSPRSGDLSVYWYQQSLDQGLQFLIQYYNGEERAKGNILERFSAQQFPDLHSELNLSSLELGDSALYFCASSVVPRGKHLNTEAFFGQGTRLTVV.

Concerning this clonotype itself: A much larger clonotype is one base distant, so this may be a read error. The chain carries TRBV12-3 or TRBV12-4 and TRBJ2-5; D assignment may be TRBD1 or TRBD2 (5 bases each). Trimming took off 1 base at V and 7 bases at J, with 16 bases between the two ends. The CDR3 has 15 residues. This CDR3 is CASSLDGRAGGTQYF. The CDR3 coding sequence is TGTGCCAGCAGTTTAGACGGCAGGGCCGGAGGGACCCAGTACTTC.

This clonotype was picked up a small number of times. The chain joins TRBV29-1 to TRBJ2-7; TRBD2 matches 7 bases. The germline V gene encodes CDR1 SQVTM and CDR2 ANQGSEA. V lost 4 bases and J lost 0; bases outside the gene matches: 6. This CDR3 is 14 amino acids long. The CDR3 here is CSVAKGDYSYEQYF. The CDR3 DNA sequence: TGCAGCGTTGCAAAAGGGGACTACTCCTACGAGCAGTACTTC.

J is TRBJ1-2 and V is TRBV4-3; D not certain. The CDR3 is 15 amino acids. The germline gives CDR1 LGHNA, CDR2 YSLEER. Trimming removed 5 bases at V and 1 base at J, with 14 bases between. The CDR3 is CASSSRAGLNYGYTF. The CDR3 bases are TGCGCCAGCAGCTCCCGGGCTGGACTTAACTATGGCTACACCTTC.

About this clonotype itself: Its ends do not fully match the called genes, so a read error is possible. The CDR3: CANSLAGTGIQPQHF. CDR3 nucleotide sequence: TGTGCCAACAGCTTGGCCGGGACAGGGATACAGCCCCAGCATTTT. The rearrangement uses TRBV5-5 and TRBJ1-5, with TRBD1 identical over 9 bases. CDR1 is SGHKS, CDR2 YYEKEE, per germline (reference sequence). This CDR3 is built from 15 residues.

This clonotype has more than one count but fewer than ten. The V gene is TRBV29-1, the J gene TRBJ2-5; 7 bases match TRBD1. Germline-derived CDR1 and CDR2 are SQVTM and ANQGSEA. J lost 11 bases, V lost 4 bases, and 16 bases had no gene match. The CDR3 has 14 residues. DNA for the CDR3: TGCAGCGTTGTGGGACAGAGCCTAAACAATGAGCAGTACTTC. Translation: CSVVGQSLNNEQYF.